The subject of this entry is one T cell receptor (beta chain). MiXCR was run by TCRdb on the PCR reads, yielding one entry per CDR3 protein. The sample includes about 11,000 distinct CDR3 sequences, 59% of them seen just once. Localized lung adenocarcinoma, a non-small cell lung cancer, affected the donors. This specimen belongs to a study of CD4 and CD8 cells across lung adenocarcinoma regions. Germline assignment: CDR1 MNHNS and CDR2 SASEGT. The CDR3 has 16 amino acids. V was cut by 10 bases and J by 4 bases, with 22 bases left in between. The material sequenced was CD8+ T cells from the margin of a lung tumor. J is TRBJ2-2 and V is TRBV6-1; D gene unclear. The TCR comes from a male donor with lung adenocarcinoma. The CD4 and CD8 labels of this study may be unreliable. The CDR3 loop reads CATSSRPKGITGELFF. The CDR3, as DNA: TGTGCCACCTCCTCTCGGCCAAAGGGTATCACCGGGGAGCTGTTTTTT.